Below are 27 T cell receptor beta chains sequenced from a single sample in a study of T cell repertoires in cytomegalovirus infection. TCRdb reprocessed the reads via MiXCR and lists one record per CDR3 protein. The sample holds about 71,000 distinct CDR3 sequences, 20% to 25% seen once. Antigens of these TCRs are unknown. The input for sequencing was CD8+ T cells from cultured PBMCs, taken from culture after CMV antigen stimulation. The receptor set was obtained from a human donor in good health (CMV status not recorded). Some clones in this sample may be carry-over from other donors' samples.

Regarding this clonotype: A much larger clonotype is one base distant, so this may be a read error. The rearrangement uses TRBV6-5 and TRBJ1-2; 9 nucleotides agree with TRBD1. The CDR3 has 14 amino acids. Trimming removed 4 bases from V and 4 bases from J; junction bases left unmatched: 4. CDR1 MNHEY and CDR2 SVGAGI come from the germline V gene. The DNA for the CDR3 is TGTGCCAGCAGTTTACAGGGGGCTATCTATGGCTACACCTTC. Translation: CASSLQGAIYGYTF.

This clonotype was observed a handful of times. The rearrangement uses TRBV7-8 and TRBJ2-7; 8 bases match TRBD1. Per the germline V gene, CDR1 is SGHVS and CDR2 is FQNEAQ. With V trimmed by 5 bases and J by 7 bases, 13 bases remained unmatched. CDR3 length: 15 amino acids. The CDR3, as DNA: TGTGCCAGCAGCCCCAGGGACAGGCAGAAAGGGGAGCAGTACTTC. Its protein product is CASSPRDRQKGEQYF. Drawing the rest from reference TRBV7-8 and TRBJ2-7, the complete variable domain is GAGVSQSPRYKVAKRGQDVALRCDPISGHVSLFWYQQALGQGPEFLTYFQNEAQLDKSGLPSDRFFAERPEGSVSTLKIQRTQQEDSAVYLCASSPRDRQKGEQYFGPGTRLTVT.

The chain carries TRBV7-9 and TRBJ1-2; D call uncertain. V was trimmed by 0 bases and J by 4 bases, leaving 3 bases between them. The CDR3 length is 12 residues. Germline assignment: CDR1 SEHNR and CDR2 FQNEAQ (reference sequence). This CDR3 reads CASSLAGYGYTF. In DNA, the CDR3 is TGTGCCAGCAGCTTAGCGGGCTATGGCTACACCTTC.

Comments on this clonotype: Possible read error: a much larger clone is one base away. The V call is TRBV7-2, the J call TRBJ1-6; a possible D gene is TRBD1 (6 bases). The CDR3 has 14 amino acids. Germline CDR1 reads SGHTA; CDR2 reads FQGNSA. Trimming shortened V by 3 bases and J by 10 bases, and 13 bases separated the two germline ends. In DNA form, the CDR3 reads TGTGCCAGCAGCTTGGGGGCAGGGGCATCACCCCTCCACTTT. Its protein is CASSLGAGASPLHF. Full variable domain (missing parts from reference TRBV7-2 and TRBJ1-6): GAGVSQSPSNKVTEKGKDVELRCDPISGHTALYWYRQSLGQGLEFLIYFQGNSAPDKSGLPSDRFSAERTGGSVSTLTIQRTQQEDSAVYLCASSLGAGASPLHFGNGTRLTVT.

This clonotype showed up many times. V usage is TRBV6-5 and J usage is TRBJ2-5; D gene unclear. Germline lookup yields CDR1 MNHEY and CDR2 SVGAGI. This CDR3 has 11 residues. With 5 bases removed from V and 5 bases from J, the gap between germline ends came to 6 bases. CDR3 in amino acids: CASSPGETQYF. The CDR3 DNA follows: TGTGCCAGCAGTCCTGGGGAGACCCAGTACTTC.

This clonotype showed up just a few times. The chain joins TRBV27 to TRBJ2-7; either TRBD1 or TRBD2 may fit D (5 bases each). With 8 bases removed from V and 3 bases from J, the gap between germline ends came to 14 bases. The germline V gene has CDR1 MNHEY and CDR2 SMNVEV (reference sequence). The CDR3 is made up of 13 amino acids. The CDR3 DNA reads TGTGCCAGCCGGGAAGGGGCGTTCTACGAGCAGTACTTC. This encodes CASREGAFYEQYF.

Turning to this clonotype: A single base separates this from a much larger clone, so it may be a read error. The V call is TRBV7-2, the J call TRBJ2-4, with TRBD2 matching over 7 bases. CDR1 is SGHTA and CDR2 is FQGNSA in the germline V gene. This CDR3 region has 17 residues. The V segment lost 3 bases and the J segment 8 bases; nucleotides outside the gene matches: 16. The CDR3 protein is CASSFAPGLTGDYIQYF. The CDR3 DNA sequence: TGTGCCAGCAGCTTCGCCCCGGGACTAACGGGGGATTACATTCAGTACTTC.

Written as DNA, the CDR3 is TGTGCCAGCCGGGGTTTGGGGCAGCTGTATTCACCCCTCCACTTT. Translation gives CASRGLGQLYSPLHF. This rearrangement joins TRBV12-3 or TRBV12-4 to TRBJ1-6, with D tentatively TRBD1 (5 bases). With 8 bases removed from V and 8 bases from J, the gap between germline ends came to 19 bases. This CDR3 region has 15 residues.

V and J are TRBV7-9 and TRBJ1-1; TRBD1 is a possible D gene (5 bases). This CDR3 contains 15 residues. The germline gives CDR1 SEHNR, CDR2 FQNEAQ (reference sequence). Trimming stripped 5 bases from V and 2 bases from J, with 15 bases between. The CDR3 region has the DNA TGTGCCAGCAGCACACCTGGGGGGGGAAACACTGAAGCTTTCTTT. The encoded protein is CASSTPGGGNTEAFF.

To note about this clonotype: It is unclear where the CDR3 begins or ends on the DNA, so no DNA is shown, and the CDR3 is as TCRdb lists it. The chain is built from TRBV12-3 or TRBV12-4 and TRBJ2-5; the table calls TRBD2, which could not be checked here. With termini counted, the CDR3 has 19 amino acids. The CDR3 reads CASSSSTSGGGRIQETQYF.

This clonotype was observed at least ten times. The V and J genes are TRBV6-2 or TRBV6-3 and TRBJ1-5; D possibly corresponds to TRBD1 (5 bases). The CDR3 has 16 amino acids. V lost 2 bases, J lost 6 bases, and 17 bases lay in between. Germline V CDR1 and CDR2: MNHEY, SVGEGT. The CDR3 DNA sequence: TGTGCCAGCAGTTACGGAGGGGCGTTCATGGGTCAGCCCCAGCATTTT. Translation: CASSYGGAFMGQPQHF.

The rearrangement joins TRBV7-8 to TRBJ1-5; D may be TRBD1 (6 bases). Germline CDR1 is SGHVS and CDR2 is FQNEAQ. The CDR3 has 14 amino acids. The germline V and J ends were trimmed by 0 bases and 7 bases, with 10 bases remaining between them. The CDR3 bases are TGTGCCAGCAGCTTAGCGGCAGGGGAACAGCCCCAGCATTTT. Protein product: CASSLAAGEQPQHF.

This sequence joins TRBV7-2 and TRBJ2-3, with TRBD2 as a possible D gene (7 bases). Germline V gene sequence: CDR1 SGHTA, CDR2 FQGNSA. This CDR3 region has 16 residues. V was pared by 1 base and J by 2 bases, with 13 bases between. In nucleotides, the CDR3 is TGTGCCAGCAGCTTAGAGGGGGGGGGCTCCACAGATACGCAGTATTTT. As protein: CASSLEGGGSTDTQYF.

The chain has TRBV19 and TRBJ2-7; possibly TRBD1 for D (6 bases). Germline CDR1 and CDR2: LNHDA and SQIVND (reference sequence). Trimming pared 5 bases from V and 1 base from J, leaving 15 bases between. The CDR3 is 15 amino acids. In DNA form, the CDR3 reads TGTGCCAGTAGTCTCGAGACAGGCCGGTCCTACGAGCAGTACTTC. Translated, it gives CASSLETGRSYEQYF.

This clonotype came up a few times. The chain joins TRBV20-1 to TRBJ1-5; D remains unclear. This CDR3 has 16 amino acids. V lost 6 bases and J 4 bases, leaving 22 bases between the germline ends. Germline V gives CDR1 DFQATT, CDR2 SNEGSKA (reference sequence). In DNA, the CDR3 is TGCAGTGCCCGGACTGGCCCCTTTGGCCTTAATCAGCCCCAGCATTTT. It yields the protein CSARTGPFGLNQPQHF.

CDR3 protein: CASSLVSDTYYGYTF. DNA of the CDR3: TGTGCCAGCAGCTTAGTATCGGACACGTACTATGGCTACACCTTC. The rearrangement uses TRBV11-1 and TRBJ1-2; possibly TRBD1 for D (5 bases). This CDR3 contains 15 residues. V gave up 1 base and J gave up 3 bases, with 12 bases separating them. Germline V gene data show CDR1 as SGHAT and CDR2 as FQDESV (reference sequence).

CDR3 DNA sequence: TGTGCCAGCAGCCATCCACAGGGAAGGAACACTGAAGCTTTCTTT. The encoded protein is CASSHPQGRNTEAFF. V gene TRBV7-6 combines with J gene TRBJ1-1, with D possibly being TRBD1 (6 bases). The V gene's germline CDR1 is SGHVS and CDR2 FNYEAQ. V shed 5 bases and J shed 1 base, with 14 bases lying between them. This CDR3 region has 15 residues.

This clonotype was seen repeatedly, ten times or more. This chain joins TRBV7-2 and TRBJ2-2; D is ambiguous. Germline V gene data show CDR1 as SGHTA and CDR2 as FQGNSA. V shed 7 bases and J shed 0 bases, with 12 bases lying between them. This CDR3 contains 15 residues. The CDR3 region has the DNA TGTGCCAGCACCCATCTGCTAGCGAACACCGGGGAGCTGTTTTTT. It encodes CASTHLLANTGELFF.

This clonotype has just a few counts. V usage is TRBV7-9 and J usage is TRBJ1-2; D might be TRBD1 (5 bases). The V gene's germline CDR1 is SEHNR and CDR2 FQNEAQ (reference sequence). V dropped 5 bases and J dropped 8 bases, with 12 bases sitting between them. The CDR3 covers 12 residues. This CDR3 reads CASSPTQDGYTF. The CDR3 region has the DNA TGTGCCAGCAGCCCAACACAGGACGGCTACACCTTC. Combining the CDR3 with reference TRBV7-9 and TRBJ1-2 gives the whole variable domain DTGVSQNPRHKITKRGQNVTFRCDPISEHNRLYWYRQTLGQGPEFLTYFQNEAQLEKSRLLSDRFSAERPKGSFSTLEIQRTEQGDSAMYLCASSPTQDGYTFGSGTRLTVV.

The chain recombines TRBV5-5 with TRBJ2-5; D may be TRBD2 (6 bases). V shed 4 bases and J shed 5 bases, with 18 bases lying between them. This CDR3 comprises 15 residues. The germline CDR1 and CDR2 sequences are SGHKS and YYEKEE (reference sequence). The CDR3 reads CASSPGDFWQETQYF. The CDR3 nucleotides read TGTGCCAGCAGCCCGGGGGACTTTTGGCAGGAGACCCAGTACTTC. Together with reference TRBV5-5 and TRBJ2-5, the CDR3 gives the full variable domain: DAGVTQSPTHLIKTRGQQVTLRCSPISGHKSVSWYQQVLGQGPQFIFQYYEKEERGRGNFPDRFSARQFPNYSSELNVNALLLGDSALYLCASSPGDFWQETQYFGPGTRLLVL.

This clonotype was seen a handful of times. The CDR3 DNA follows: TGCGCCAGCAGCCAAGATGAAGGGGTGAACACTGAAGCTTTCTTT. This gives the protein CASSQDEGVNTEAFF. The rearrangement joins TRBV4-3 to TRBJ1-1; possibly TRBD1 for D (5 bases). V lost 0 bases and J lost 0, with 8 bases in between. Germline CDR1 reads LGHNA; CDR2 reads YSLEER. The CDR3 covers 15 residues.

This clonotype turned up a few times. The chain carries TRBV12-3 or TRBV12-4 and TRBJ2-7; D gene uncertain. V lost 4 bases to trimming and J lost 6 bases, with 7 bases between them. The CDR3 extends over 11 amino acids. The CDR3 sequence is CASSSPLEQYF. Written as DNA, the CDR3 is TGTGCCAGCAGTTCCCCCCTCGAGCAGTACTTC.

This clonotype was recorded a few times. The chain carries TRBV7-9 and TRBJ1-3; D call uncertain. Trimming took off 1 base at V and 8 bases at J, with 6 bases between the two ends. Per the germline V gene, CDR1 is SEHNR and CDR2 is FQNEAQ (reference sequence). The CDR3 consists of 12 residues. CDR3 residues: CASSLGRDTIYF. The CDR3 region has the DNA TGTGCCAGCAGCTTAGGTCGGGACACCATATATTTT.

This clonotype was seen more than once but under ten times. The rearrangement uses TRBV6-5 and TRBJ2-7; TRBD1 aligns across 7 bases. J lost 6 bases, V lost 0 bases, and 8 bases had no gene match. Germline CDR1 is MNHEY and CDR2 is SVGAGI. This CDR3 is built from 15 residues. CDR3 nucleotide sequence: TGTGCCAGCAGTTACTCAAGGGGGCTATTTTTCGAGCAGTACTTC. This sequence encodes CASSYSRGLFFEQYF.

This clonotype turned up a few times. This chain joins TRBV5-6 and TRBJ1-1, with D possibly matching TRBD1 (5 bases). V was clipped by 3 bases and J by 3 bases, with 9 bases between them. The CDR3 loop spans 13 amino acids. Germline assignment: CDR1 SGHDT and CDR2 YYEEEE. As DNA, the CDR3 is TGTGCCAGCAGCTATGGGGCAGACACTGAAGCTTTCTTT. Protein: CASSYGADTEAFF.

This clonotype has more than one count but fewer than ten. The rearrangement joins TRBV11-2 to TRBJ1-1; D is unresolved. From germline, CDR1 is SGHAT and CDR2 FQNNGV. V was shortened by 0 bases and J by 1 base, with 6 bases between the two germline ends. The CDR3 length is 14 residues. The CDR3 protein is CASSLEWKNTEAFF. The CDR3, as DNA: TGTGCCAGCAGCTTAGAATGGAAGAACACTGAAGCTTTCTTT.

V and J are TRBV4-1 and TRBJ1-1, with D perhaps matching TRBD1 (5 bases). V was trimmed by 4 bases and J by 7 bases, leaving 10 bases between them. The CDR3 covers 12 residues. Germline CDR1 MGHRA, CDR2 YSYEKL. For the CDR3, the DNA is TGCGCCAGCAGCCCGGCAGGGTTTGAAGCTTTCTTT. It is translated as CASSPAGFEAFF.